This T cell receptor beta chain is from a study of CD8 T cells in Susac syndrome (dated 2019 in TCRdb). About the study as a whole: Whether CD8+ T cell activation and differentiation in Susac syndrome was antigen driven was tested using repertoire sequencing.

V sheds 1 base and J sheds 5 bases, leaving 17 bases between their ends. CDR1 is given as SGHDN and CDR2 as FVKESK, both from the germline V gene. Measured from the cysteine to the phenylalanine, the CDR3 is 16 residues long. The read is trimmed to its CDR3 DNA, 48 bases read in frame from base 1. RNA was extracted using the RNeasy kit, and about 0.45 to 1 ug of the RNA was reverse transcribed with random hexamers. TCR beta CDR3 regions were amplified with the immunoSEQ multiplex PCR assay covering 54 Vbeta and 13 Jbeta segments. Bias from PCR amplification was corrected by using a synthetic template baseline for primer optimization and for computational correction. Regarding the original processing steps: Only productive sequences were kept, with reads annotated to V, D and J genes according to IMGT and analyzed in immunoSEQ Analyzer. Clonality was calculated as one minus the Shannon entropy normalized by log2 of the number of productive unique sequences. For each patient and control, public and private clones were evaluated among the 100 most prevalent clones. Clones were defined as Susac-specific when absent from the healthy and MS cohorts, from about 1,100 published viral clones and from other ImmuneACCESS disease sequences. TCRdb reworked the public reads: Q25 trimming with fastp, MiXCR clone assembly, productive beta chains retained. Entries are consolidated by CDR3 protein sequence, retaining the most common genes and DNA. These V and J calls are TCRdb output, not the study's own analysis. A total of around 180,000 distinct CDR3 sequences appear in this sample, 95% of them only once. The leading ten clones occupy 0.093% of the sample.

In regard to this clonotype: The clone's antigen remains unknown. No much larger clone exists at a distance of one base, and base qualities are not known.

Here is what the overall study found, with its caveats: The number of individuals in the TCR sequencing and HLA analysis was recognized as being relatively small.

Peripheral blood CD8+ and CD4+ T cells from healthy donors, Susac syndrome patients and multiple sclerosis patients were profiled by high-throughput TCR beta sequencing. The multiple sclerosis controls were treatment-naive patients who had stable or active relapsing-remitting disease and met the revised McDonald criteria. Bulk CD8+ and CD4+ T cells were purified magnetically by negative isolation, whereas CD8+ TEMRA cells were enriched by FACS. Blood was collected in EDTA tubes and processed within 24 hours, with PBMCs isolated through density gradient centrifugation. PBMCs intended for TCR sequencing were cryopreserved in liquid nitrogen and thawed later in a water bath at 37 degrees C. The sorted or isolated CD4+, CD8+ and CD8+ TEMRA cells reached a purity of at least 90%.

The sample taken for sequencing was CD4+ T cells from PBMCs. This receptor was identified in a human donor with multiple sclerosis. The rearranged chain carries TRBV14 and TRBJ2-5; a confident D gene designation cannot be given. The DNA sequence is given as TGTGCCAGCAGCCAAGCGTCCGGTAGGTCGGTGGAGACCCAGTACTTC. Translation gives CASSQASGRSVETQYF.